A single sample is the source of the 15 T cell receptor beta chains below, sequenced in a study of blood T cell repertoires in COVID-19. The protocol was immunoSEQ multiplex PCR, while the TCRdb copy is restricted to in-frame clones and leaves out a portion. The table lists about 250,000 clones, approximately 88% of them singletons. What was sequenced was peripheral blood. The receptors here all came from a woman in her twenties or thirties with acute or convalescent COVID-19.

The rearrangement links TRBV7-2 to TRBJ2-5; 7 nucleotides agree with TRBD1. The length of the CDR3 is 15 residues. With 1 base clipped from V and 2 bases from J, the junction kept 4 bases outside the gene matches. Germline V gene data show CDR1 as SGHTA and CDR2 as FQGNSA. CDR3 DNA: TGTGCCAGCAGCTTAGGGCTCAGGGGGCAAGAGACCCAGTACTTC. This gives the protein CASSLGLRGQETQYF.

The rearrangement links TRBV29-1 to TRBJ2-3; TRBD2 aligns across 7 bases. With V trimmed by 6 bases and J by 2 bases, 5 bases remained unmatched. Germline CDR1 reads SQVTM; CDR2 reads ANQGSEA. The CDR3 consists of 13 residues. The CDR3 reads CSVSLANTDTQYF. The CDR3 DNA reads TGCAGCGTGTCACTAGCGAACACAGATACGCAGTATTTT.

This sequence joins TRBV15 and TRBJ2-5; D gene unclear. The V end lost 0 bases, the J end lost 7 bases, and 15 bases lay between the germline ends. CDR1 and CDR2 from the germline V gene are LNHNV and YYDKDF (reference sequence). The CDR3 is made up of 15 amino acids. CDR3 sequence: CATSRDLPDAGTQYF. CDR3 DNA: TGTGCCACCAGCAGAGACTTGCCTGACGCAGGGACCCAGTACTTC. Full variable domain (remainder filled in from reference TRBV15 and TRBJ2-5): DAMVIQNPRYQVTQFGKPVTLSCSQTLNHNVMYWYQQKSSQAPKLLFHYYDKDFNNEADTPDNFQSRRPNTSFCFLDIRSPGLGDTAMYLCATSRDLPDAGTQYFGPGTRLLVL.

V and J are TRBV6-5 and TRBJ2-1, with a weak D call TRBD2 (6 bases). This CDR3 is built from 16 residues. CDR1 is MNHEY, CDR2 SVGAGI, per germline. Trimming pared 0 bases from V and 2 bases from J, leaving 11 bases between. Written as DNA, the CDR3 is TGTGCCAGCAGTTACTCGACCGGGAGTCCCTACAATGAGCAGTTCTTC. This sequence encodes CASSYSTGSPYNEQFF.

The V and J genes are TRBV30 and TRBJ1-1, with D uncertain. Trimming pared 2 bases from V and 1 base from J, leaving 8 bases between. Germline V gives CDR1 GTSNPN, CDR2 SVGIG (reference sequence). The CDR3 sequence is 13 residues long. The CDR3 DNA follows: TGTGCCTGGAGTAGTGACAAGAACACTGAAGCTTTCTTT. It specifies CAWSSDKNTEAFF.

The CDR3 loop reads CASSWTGTYEQYF. In DNA, the CDR3 is TGTGCCAGCAGCTGGACTGGAACCTACGAGCAGTACTTC. V usage is TRBV13 and J usage is TRBJ2-7, with D possibly being TRBD2 (5 bases). This CDR3 comprises 13 residues. Trimming cost V 4 bases and J 2 bases, with 9 bases left between them. The germline CDR1 and CDR2 sequences are PRHDT and FYEKMQ (reference sequence).

For the CDR3, the DNA is TGCGCCAGCAGCCAAGATCCCGCAGGGCTAGCGGATAACCCCTCCTACAATGAGCAGTTCTTC. Amino acids: CASSQDPAGLADNPSYNEQFF. The chain is built from TRBV4-3 and TRBJ2-1; TRBD2 agrees at 7 bases. Per germline, CDR1 LGHNA and CDR2 YSLEER. V was clipped by 0 bases and J by 0 bases; unmatched bases: 17. The CDR3 runs to 21 residues.

V usage is TRBV6-2 or TRBV6-3 and J usage is TRBJ2-1, with a weak D call TRBD2 (6 bases). V lost 0 bases and J 0 bases, leaving 9 bases between the germline ends. Germline CDR1 and CDR2: MNHEY and SVGEGT. This CDR3 is 16 amino acids long. CDR3 nucleotide sequence: TGTGCCAGCAGTTACTCCGGACTAAGCTCCTACAATGAGCAGTTCTTC. Translated, it gives CASSYSGLSSYNEQFF.

V gene TRBV10-3 combines with J gene TRBJ2-4; 7 bases line up with TRBD2. This CDR3 comprises 16 residues. The V segment lost 2 bases and the J segment 6 bases; nucleotides outside the gene matches: 10. Germline assignment: CDR1 ENHRY and CDR2 SYGVKD. The CDR3 region has the DNA TGTGCCATCAGTGAGACACGAGCGGGACGCACAAACATTCAGTACTTC. Translated, it gives CAISETRAGRTNIQYF.

This chain joins TRBV30 and TRBJ1-2; weak D call: TRBD1 (5 bases). Germline V gene lookup returns CDR1 GTSNPN and CDR2 SVGIG (reference sequence). V gave up 3 bases and J gave up 0 bases, with 11 bases separating them. CDR3 size: 14 residues. The CDR3 bases are TGTGCCTGGAGCTACGGGGGAACTAACTATGGCTACACCTTC. Amino acid sequence: CAWSYGGTNYGYTF.

The genes are TRBV6-6 and TRBJ1-2, with TRBD1 as a possible D gene (5 bases). Germline assignment: CDR1 MNHNY and CDR2 SVGAGI (reference sequence). V was clipped by 2 bases and J by 8 bases, with 18 bases between them. There are 15 residues in the CDR3. The CDR3 DNA reads TGTGCCAGCAGTTACATGGACATCCAGGTTGAGGGCTACACCTTC. It encodes CASSYMDIQVEGYTF.

The table lists this clone with a few counts. The J gene is TRBJ1-3, the V gene TRBV30; 7 nucleotides line up with TRBD1. CDR1 is GTSNPN, CDR2 SVGIG, per germline (reference sequence). The CDR3 totals 14 residues. V was clipped by 3 bases and J by 0 bases; unmatched bases: 2. The CDR3 region is CAWSYRGSGNTIYF. CDR3 DNA: TGTGCCTGGAGCTACAGGGGCTCTGGAAACACCATATATTTT.

The CDR3 region is CASKTGTGGTGELFF. CDR3 nucleotides: TGTGCCAGCAAGACCGGGACAGGGGGGACCGGGGAGCTGTTTTTT. The V and J genes are TRBV5-4 and TRBJ2-2, with 11 nucleotides matching TRBD1. Germline CDR1 SGHNT, CDR2 YYREEE (reference sequence). CDR3 size: 15 residues. Trimming cost V 6 bases and J 5 bases; bases outside gene matches: 6.

The rearrangement uses TRBV9 and TRBJ1-5; TRBD1 aligns across 7 bases. The CDR3 runs 15 residues. Germline CDR1 is SGDLS and CDR2 is YYNGEE. Trimming took 4 bases from V and 2 from J; bases not matched to a gene: 6. The CDR3 loop is CASSRQGSGNQPQHF. DNA for the CDR3: TGTGCCAGCAGCCGACAGGGTTCCGGCAATCAGCCCCAGCATTTT.

The chain has TRBV27 and TRBJ2-7, with D unclear. Trimming shortened V by 4 bases and J by 4 bases, and 14 bases separated the two germline ends. Germline values: CDR1 MNHEY, CDR2 SMNVEV (reference sequence). The CDR3 runs to 14 residues. CDR3 residues: CASSSLIAEYEQYF. The CDR3 region has the DNA TGTGCCAGCAGTTCATTAATAGCCGAGTACGAGCAGTACTTC.